The rows below give T cell receptor beta chains drawn from one sample of a study of human T cells and chemical hapten exposure. Via MiXCR, TCRdb re-called the RACE reads, giving one row per CDR3 protein. The sample lists about 120,000 distinct CDR3 sequences, 9.5% to 13% seen once, with just over 1.4% in the top ten. Sequencing used whole blood, obtained in connection with sensitization to the hapten diphenylcyclopropenone (DPC). These receptors all come from a woman aged 50 to 60 with alopecia areata. Some clones in this sample may be carry-over from other donors' samples. Each CDR3 is given with its conserved first and last residue. The D gene is left open where the match is weak. Size is omitted from some rows. Given values are once, few, many or a class for expanded clones.

few,TRBJ2-1,TRBV18,TRBD1,CASSPPGQGRVRSSYNEQFF,TGTGCCAGCTCACCACCTGGACAGGGAAGGGTTAGGAGCTCCTACAATGAGCAGTTCTTC
many,TRBJ2-4,TRBV6-5,.,CASSNTGYMKNIQYF,TGTGCCAGCAGCAATACAGGGTATATGAAAAACATTCAGTACTTC
.,TRBJ1-4,TRBV18,TRBD1,CASSPTGGEERLFF,TGTGCCAGCTCACCGACAGGGGGCGAAGAAAGACTGTTTTTT
few,TRBJ2-3,TRBV18,.,CASSEGHMDTQYF,TGTGCCAGCTCAGAAGGCCACATGGATACGCAGTATTTT
.,TRBJ1-1,TRBV28,.,CASSPLLKTEAFF,TGTGCCAGCAGTCCTCTTTTAAAGACTGAAGCTTTCTTT
many,TRBJ2-3,TRBV4-3,.,CASSQEPGRTSTDTQYF,TGCGCCAGCAGCCAAGAACCGGGACGCACTAGCACAGATACGCAGTATTTT
many,TRBJ1-2,TRBV25-1,TRBD1,CASSEQGARYGYTF,TGTGCCAGCAGTGAACAGGGGGCACGATATGGCTACACCTTC
few,TRBJ2-1,TRBV27,TRBD1,CASGRQGNEQFF,TGTGCCAGCGGAAGACAGGGCAATGAGCAGTTCTTC
.,TRBJ1-6,TRBV28,.,CASSPSRGRSLHF,TGTGCCAGCAGCCCCTCCCGGGGCCGTTCCCTCCACTTT
many,TRBJ1-1,TRBV3-1,.,CASSQVTGTKAFF,TGTGCCAGCAGCCAAGTTACCGGGACAAAAGCTTTCTTT
many,TRBJ2-7,TRBV29-1,TRBD1,CSGWTGGPTYEQYF,TGCAGCGGTTGGACAGGGGGACCTACCTACGAGCAGTACTTC
.,TRBJ2-1,TRBV19,.,CASSILPPGAGQFF,TGTGCCAGTAGTATCTTGCCACCCGGGGCTGGGCAGTTCTTC
few,TRBJ1-3,TRBV5-5,.,CASSLRKTEGNTIYF,TGTGCCAGCAGCTTAAGAAAAACGGAGGGAAACACCATATATTTT
many,TRBJ2-2,TRBV28,TRBD1,CASSLTTGVAYTGELFF,TGTGCCAGCAGTCTGACTACAGGGGTCGCGTATACCGGGGAGCTGTTTTTT
.,TRBJ2-7,TRBV18,.,CASSPPGRFEQYF,TGTGCCAGCTCACCACCGGGGAGGTTCGAGCAGTACTTC
.,TRBJ2-5,TRBV9,.,CASSAPGETQYF,TGTGCCAGCAGCGCACCTGGGGAGACCCAGTACTTC
.,TRBJ2-7,TRBV18,TRBD1,CASSPRTGNPYEQYF,TGTGCCAGCTCACCTCGGACAGGGAATCCCTACGAGCAGTACTTC
many,TRBJ1-3,TRBV18,.,CASSPLPRTSVIVGNTIYF,TGTGCCAGCTCACCCCTACCCAGGACAAGCGTAATCGTTGGAAACACCATATATTTT
.,TRBJ2-1,TRBV11-3,.,CASSLTTAGRQFF,TGTGCCAGCAGCTTAACCACAGCGGGTCGGCAGTTCTTC
.,TRBJ2-3,TRBV5-6,.,CASSLGAGALSNTQYF,TGTGCCAGCAGCTTGGGGGCAGGGGCCCTCTCCAATACGCAGTATTTT
.,TRBJ1-1,TRBV28,.,CASSSPPGGGGTEAFF,TGTGCCAGCAGTTCCCCTCCTGGGGGAGGGGGCACTGAAGCTTTCTTT
many,TRBJ1-1,TRBV18,.,CASSPLGSTEAFF,TGTGCCAGCTCACCTCTGGGGTCCACTGAAGCTTTCTTT
.,TRBJ1-1,TRBV5-1,TRBD1,CASSLRGQGYTEAFF,TGCGCCAGCAGCTTGAGGGGACAGGGCTACACTGAAGCTTTCTTT
few,TRBJ2-7,TRBV6-5,TRBD1,CASSLRGLNTGATEQYF,TGTGCCAGCAGTCTACGGGGCCTGAATACAGGGGCAACCGAGCAGTACTTC
many,TRBJ1-2,TRBV4-3,TRBD1,CASSQAPGQGSYGYTF,TGCGCCAGCAGCCAAGCCCCGGGACAGGGGAGCTATGGCTACACCTTC
.,TRBJ1-5,TRBV20-1,.,CSARVPGRVSQPQHF,TGCAGTGCTAGAGTTCCAGGCAGGGTGAGTCAGCCCCAGCATTTT